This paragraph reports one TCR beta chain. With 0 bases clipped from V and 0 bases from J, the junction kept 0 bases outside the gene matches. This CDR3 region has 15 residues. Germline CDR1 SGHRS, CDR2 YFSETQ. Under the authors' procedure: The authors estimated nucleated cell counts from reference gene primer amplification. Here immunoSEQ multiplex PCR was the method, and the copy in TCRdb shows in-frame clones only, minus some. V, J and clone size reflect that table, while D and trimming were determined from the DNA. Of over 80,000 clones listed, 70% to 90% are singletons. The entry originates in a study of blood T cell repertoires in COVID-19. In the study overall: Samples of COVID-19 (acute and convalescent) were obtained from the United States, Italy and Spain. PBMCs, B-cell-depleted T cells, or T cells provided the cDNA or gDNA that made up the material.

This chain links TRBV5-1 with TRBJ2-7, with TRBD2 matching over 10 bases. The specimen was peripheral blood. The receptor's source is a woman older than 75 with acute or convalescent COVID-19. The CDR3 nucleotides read TGCGCCAGCAGCTTGGGACTAGCGGGCTCCTACGAGCAGTACTTC. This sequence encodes CASSLGLAGSYEQYF.